This T cell receptor beta chain was documented in a study of technical replicates of blood from several donors. The protocol was immunoSEQ multiplex PCR, while the TCRdb copy is restricted to in-frame clones and leaves out a portion. This repertoire shows about 70,000 clones, about nine tenths found once; its top ten account for 4.7%. Per germline, CDR1 SGHRS and CDR2 YFSETQ. The CDR3 is 14 amino acids. The J segment lost 2 bases and the V segment lost 0 bases, leaving 2 bases of the junction unmatched. The receptor was derived from a human donor in good health. Some clones in this sample may be carry-over from other donors' samples. The chain couples TRBV5-1 to TRBJ2-7; 7 bases line up with TRBD1. The sequenced material came from PBMCs. CDR3 bases: TGCGCCAGCAGCTTGGCGGGACAGCCCTACGAGCAGTACTTC. It specifies CASSLAGQPYEQYF.